The present T cell receptor beta chain was sequenced within a study of blood T cell repertoires in COVID-19. The study recruited people aged about 18 to 95 years across about two dozen US areas. Which cohort a participant joined came from the clinical history participants gave. The protocol was immunoSEQ multiplex PCR, while the TCRdb copy is restricted to in-frame clones and leaves out a portion. Of roughly 240,000 clones listed, 70% to 90% are singletons. The CDR3 is 14 residues long. Per the germline V gene, CDR1 is SGHTA and CDR2 is FQGNSA. Trimming took off 3 bases at V and 7 bases at J, with 13 bases between the two ends.

Sequenced: PBMCs or T cells enriched from blood (not recorded which). The TCR was taken from a woman in her fifties or sixties with acute COVID-19. This rearrangement joins TRBV7-2 to TRBJ1-5; D is uncertain. CDR3: CASSFTQAGQPQHF. Here the CDR3 DNA reads TGTGCCAGCAGCTTTACGCAGGCGGGACAGCCCCAGCATTTT.